These 24 T cell receptor beta chains were sequenced from one sample in a study of regulatory T cells in long-lasting Graves disease. The time point was: newly diagnosed GD, antithyroid drugs for less than 3 months. The TCR library was made from RNA that had been extracted from PBMCs in TRIzol. Construction of TCR beta libraries relied on iRepertoire HTBI primers and on Arm-PCR targeting CDR3 regions. MiXCR was run by TCRdb on the multiplex PCR reads, yielding one entry per CDR3 protein. The sample lists over 200,000 distinct CDR3 sequences, around 18% occurring once. These data were likewise used in another study, on T cells in Graves' hyperthyroidism and ophthalmopathy.

The sample in question was peripheral blood mononuclear cells (PBMCs), obtained at new diagnosis, from a patient treated with antithyroid drugs. The source is a woman aged 25 to 39 with Graves disease.

This clonotype was seen repeatedly, ten times or more. The rearrangement joins TRBV2 to TRBJ1-2; 10 positions agree with TRBD1. The V and J ends lost 3 bases and 6 bases, in that order; junction bases with no gene match: 13. Per the germline V gene, CDR1 is SNHLY and CDR2 is FYNNEI. This CDR3 has 17 amino acids. CDR3 DNA: TGTGCCAGCAGTGACCCTTTTGACAGGGGGCAAGAGAATGGCTACACCTTC. Its translation: CASSDPFDRGQENGYTF.

This clonotype was picked up many times. V usage is TRBV19 and J usage is TRBJ1-1; D might be TRBD1 (5 bases). V was cut by 7 bases and J by 4 bases, with 10 bases left in between. This CDR3 is built from 12 residues. The V gene's germline CDR1 is LNHDA and CDR2 SQIVND (reference sequence). CDR3 DNA sequence: TGTGCCAGTAAGGATCAGGGCACTGAAGCTTTCTTT. This gives the protein CASKDQGTEAFF.

The sample holds many counts of this clonotype. The chain has TRBV27 and TRBJ1-5; TRBD1 matches 10 bases. The CDR3 covers 15 residues. The junction had 7 bases not matched to a gene; V was cut back by 4 bases and J by 7 bases. The germline gives CDR1 MNHEY, CDR2 SMNVEV (reference sequence). CDR3 nucleotide sequence: TGTGCCAGCAGTTCTTGGACAGGGGGTGGGCAGCCCCAGCATTTT. As protein: CASSSWTGGGQPQHF.

This clonotype has ten or more counts. The chain couples TRBV19 to TRBJ1-1; TRBD1 is a possible D gene (5 bases). V lost 7 bases and J lost 11, with 14 bases in between. The CDR3 totals 11 residues. Germline V gene sequence: CDR1 LNHDA, CDR2 SQIVND (reference sequence). The CDR3 region is CASTTVRGAFF. CDR3 bases: TGTGCCAGTACGACGGTGCGGGGCGCTTTCTTT.

In this sample, this clonotype turned up many times. V and J are TRBV9 and TRBJ2-5; TRBD1 matches 9 bases. The germline gives CDR1 SGDLS, CDR2 YYNGEE. The CDR3 is 16 amino acids. V lost 3 bases, J lost 5 bases, and 11 bases stayed unmatched. For the CDR3, the DNA is TGTGCCAGCAGCGGTGGGACAGGGTATTTGTTGGAGACCCAGTACTTC. Residues: CASSGGTGYLLETQYF.

The CDR3 sequence: CASSQVLDTSSGAAKNIQYF. Here the CDR3 DNA reads TGTGCCAGCAGCCAAGTCCTGGACACCTCCTCGGGGGCAGCCAAAAACATTCAGTACTTC. The chain employs TRBV3-1 and TRBJ2-4; D tentatively reads TRBD1 or TRBD2 (6 bases each). V was clipped by 1 base and J by 0 bases, with 22 bases between them. CDR3 size: 20 residues. Germline CDR1 and CDR2: LGHDT and YNNKEL (reference sequence). Using reference TRBV3-1 and TRBJ2-4 for the parts outside the CDR3, the full variable domain is DTAVSQTPKYLVTQMGNDKSIKCEQNLGHDTMYWYKQDSKKFLKIMFSYNNKELIINETVPNRFSPKSPDKAHLNLHINSLELGDSAVYFCASSQVLDTSSGAAKNIQYFGAGTRLSVL.

This clonotype was recorded at least ten times. The J gene is TRBJ1-2, the V gene TRBV11-2, with 9 bases that match TRBD1. Per the germline V gene, CDR1 is SGHAT and CDR2 is FQNNGV. The V gene end was trimmed by 4 bases and the J gene end by 4 bases; junction bases not matched to a gene: 10. The CDR3 is 16 residues long. The CDR3 DNA sequence: TGTGCCAGCAGCTCCAACAGGGGGCGCAGCCCCTATGGCTACACCTTC. It translates to CASSSNRGRSPYGYTF.

This clonotype was counted at least ten times. The rearrangement uses TRBV18 and TRBJ2-7, with D hard to call. The CDR3 spans 15 residues. V dropped 2 bases and J dropped 0 bases, with 11 bases sitting between them. Germline CDR1 is KGHSH and CDR2 is LQKENI. The CDR3 here is CASSPRRSSSYEQYF. The CDR3 DNA follows: TGTGCCAGCTCACCAAGGCGGAGCAGCTCCTACGAGCAGTACTTC.

Regarding this clonotype: A much larger clone is a single base away; this may be a read error. The chain recombines TRBV2 with TRBJ1-2; TRBD1 might be the D (5 bases). The CDR3 contains 13 residues. Trimming pared 11 bases from V and 8 bases from J, leaving 21 bases between. CDR1 SNHLY and CDR2 FYNNEI come from the germline V gene. CDR3 in amino acids: CAGKGAGDSGYTF. The CDR3 nucleotides are TGTGCCGGGAAAGGCGCGGGTGACAGCGGCTACACCTTC.

Many counts were recorded for this clonotype. The CDR3 sequence: CSARAGTASSYEQYF. In DNA form, the CDR3 reads TGCAGTGCTAGAGCCGGGACGGCAAGCTCCTACGAGCAGTACTTC. The chain has TRBV20-1 and TRBJ2-7; D possibly matches TRBD1 or TRBD2 (5 bases each). In germline, CDR1 is DFQATT, CDR2 SNEGSKA (reference sequence). This CDR3 comprises 15 residues. V was trimmed by 1 base and J by 0 bases, leaving 13 bases between them.

This clonotype has a count of ten or more. The CDR3 DNA follows: TGTGCCAGCAGCTTACGGGTCCAAGAGACCCAGTACTTC. Residues: CASSLRVQETQYF. The gene calls are TRBV12-3 or TRBV12-4 and TRBJ2-5; D unresolved. The CDR3 runs to 13 residues. Trimming shortened V by 6 bases and J by 1 base, and 9 bases separated the two germline ends.

This clonotype was recorded at least ten times. V is TRBV11-2 and J is TRBJ2-7, with 8 bases fitting TRBD1. The CDR3 totals 14 residues. From germline, CDR1 is SGHAT and CDR2 FQNNGV. V lost 5 bases and J lost 6; bases outside the gene matches: 9. The CDR3 DNA sequence: TGTGCCAGCAGCCAGCGACAGGGGAAAGGCGAGCAGTACTTC. This encodes CASSQRQGKGEQYF.

This clonotype has a handful of counts. CDR3 in amino acids: CASNDREGTEAFF. CDR3 coding DNA: TGTGCCAGCAACGACAGGGAAGGGACTGAAGCTTTCTTT. V and J are TRBV5-4 and TRBJ1-1, with 7 bases lining up with TRBD1. V was pared by 6 bases and J by 5 bases, with 7 bases of the junction left unmatched. The CDR3 has 13 amino acids. Germline V gene sequence: CDR1 SGHNT, CDR2 YYREEE (reference sequence). Looking up the rest from reference TRBV5-4 and TRBJ1-1 gives the full variable domain: ETGVTQSPTHLIKTRGQQVTLRCSSQSGHNTVSWYQQALGQGPQFIFQYYREEENGRGNFPPRFSGLQFPNYSSELNVNALELDDSALYLCASNDREGTEAFFGQGTRLTVV.

V and J are TRBV7-6 and TRBJ1-6; perhaps TRBD1 as D (5 bases). There are 14 residues in the CDR3. The V gene's germline CDR1 is SGHVS and CDR2 FNYEAQ. Trimming left V 2 bases short and J 9 bases short, with 11 bases between. For the CDR3, the DNA is TGTGCCAGCAGCTTATCTCCAGGGACTTCACCCCTCCACTTT. Translation gives CASSLSPGTSPLHF.

At least ten counts were recorded for this clonotype. The V gene is TRBV18, the J gene TRBJ1-1; D unresolved. This CDR3 is 13 amino acids long. The V gene's germline CDR1 is KGHSH and CDR2 LQKENI. Trimming took 5 bases from V and 1 from J, leaving 8 bases between them. Here the CDR3 reads CASSAAQNTEAFF. The CDR3 nucleotides are TGTGCCAGCTCAGCCGCCCAGAACACTGAAGCTTTCTTT.

This clonotype was picked up many times. This chain links TRBV6-1 with TRBJ2-5, with a possible D match to TRBD2 (6 bases). Trimming pared 6 bases from V and 2 bases from J, leaving 13 bases between. The CDR3 has 14 amino acids. The germline CDR1 and CDR2 sequences are MNHNS and SASEGT. CDR3 protein: CASRAVGGQETQYF. CDR3 DNA sequence: TGTGCCAGCAGGGCCGTGGGGGGTCAAGAGACCCAGTACTTC.

A remark on this clonotype: This clone may be a read error of a much larger clone one base away. This chain connects TRBV7-8 to TRBJ1-1; D gene ambiguous. Looked up from germline, CDR1 is SGHVS and CDR2 is FQNEAQ. The CDR3 is 15 amino acids. V was cut by 5 bases and J by 4 bases, with 17 bases left in between. The CDR3, as DNA: TGTGCCAGCAGCCCGGCGCGGAGGATTGGCACTGAAGCTTTCTTT. Translated, it gives CASSPARRIGTEAFF.

This clonotype was seen many times. The germline gene is not matched at one end of the junction; a read error may be the cause. V usage is TRBV5-1 and J usage is TRBJ1-1; TRBD1 might be the D (5 bases). The CDR3 is 15 amino acids. Germline V gives CDR1 SGHRS, CDR2 YFSETQ. Here the CDR3 DNA reads TGTGCCAGCAGCGCCAACCAGGGTATGAACACTGAAGCTTTCTTT. Protein: CASSANQGMNTEAFF. The variable domain in full, with the rest retrieved from reference TRBV5-1 and TRBJ1-1, is KAGVTQTPRYLIKTRGQQVTLSCSPISGHRSVSWYQQTPGQGLQFLFEYFSETQRNKGNFPGRFSGRQFSNSRSEMNVSTLELGDSALYLCASSANQGMNTEAFFGQGTRLTVV.

This clonotype was observed at least ten times. This sequence joins TRBV5-4 and TRBJ1-2; D possibly corresponds to TRBD1 (5 bases). The CDR3 is 14 amino acids. V gave up 0 bases and J gave up 8 bases, with 14 bases separating them. CDR1 and CDR2 (germline): SGHNT, YYREEE (reference sequence). The CDR3: CASSLALGGDGYTF. The DNA of the CDR3 is TGTGCCAGCAGCTTGGCCTTGGGAGGGGACGGCTACACCTTC.

This clonotype was observed many times. The V and J genes are TRBV12-3 or TRBV12-4 and TRBJ1-2, with TRBD1 as a possible D gene (6 bases). V lost 5 bases to trimming and J lost 8 bases, with 18 bases between them. The CDR3 length is 14 residues. The DNA for the CDR3 is TGTGCCAGCAGTACATCACAGGGCCTGGGGGGCTACACCTTC. Translating it yields CASSTSQGLGGYTF.

Ten or more counts support this clonotype. The V gene is TRBV4-1, the J gene TRBJ1-4; maybe TRBD1 (5 bases). This CDR3 spans 16 amino acids. Deletions cut 0 bases from V and 4 bases from J, with 12 bases between. CDR1 and CDR2 from the germline V gene are MGHRA and YSYEKL. In DNA, the CDR3 is TGCGCCAGCAGCCAAGAACCTGGGACCCATAATGAAAAACTGTTTTTT. Protein product: CASSQEPGTHNEKLFF.

To note about this clonotype: This clone may be a read error of a much larger clone one base away. The chain is built from TRBV9 and TRBJ1-1; D is ambiguous. CDR1 SGDLS and CDR2 YYNGEE come from the germline V gene. The V end was cut by 3 bases, the J end by 4 bases, with 10 bases between. This CDR3 comprises 13 residues. CDR3 protein: CASSARESTEAFF. The CDR3 DNA follows: TGTGCCAGCAGCGCGCGGGAGTCCACTGAAGCTTTCTTT.

There are many counts of this clonotype. The V and J genes are TRBV20-1 and TRBJ2-3, with no clear D. Trimming pared 3 bases from V and 7 bases from J, leaving 14 bases between. CDR3 size: 13 residues. Per germline, CDR1 DFQATT and CDR2 SNEGSKA (reference sequence). The CDR3 sequence is CSASRAVGHTQYF. Here the CDR3 DNA reads TGCAGTGCTAGCCGCGCAGTGGGCCATACGCAGTATTTT.

In this sample, this clonotype turned up many times. This chain uses TRBV20-1 with TRBJ1-6; 9 bases fit TRBD1. The junction had 9 bases not matched to a gene; V was cut back by 0 bases and J by 12 bases. The CDR3 covers 15 residues. The germline V gene has CDR1 DFQATT and CDR2 SNEGSKA (reference sequence). Written as DNA, the CDR3 is TGCAGTGCTAGAGACTCGGGACAGGGAGGTGGACCCCTCCACTTT. Amino acids: CSARDSGQGGGPLHF.